One and the same sample provided the 17 T cell receptor beta chains below, sequenced in a study of cytomegalovirus exposure and HLA in healthy donors. The PCR employed 60 Vbeta primers together with 13 Jbeta primers. Repertoires were generated with immunoSEQ multiplex PCR, while TCRdb's copy carries only in-frame clones and drops some. The sample carries some 87,000 clones, around four fifths recorded once. The specimen sequenced was PBMCs. The receptors originated from a man aged 45-60 years in good health and CMV-seropositive.

This chain uses TRBV19 with TRBJ1-6; D remains ambiguous. The CDR3 runs 14 residues. CDR1 is LNHDA, CDR2 SQIVND, per germline (reference sequence). The V end was cut by 4 bases, the J end by 8 bases, with 12 bases between. This chain's CDR3 is CASSTTARDSPLHF. CDR3 coding DNA: TGTGCCAGTAGTACCACGGCCCGGGATTCACCCCTCCACTTT.

The V call is TRBV5-6, the J call TRBJ2-7; no reliable D call. V was cut by 2 bases and J by 0 bases, with 12 bases left in between. Per the germline V gene, CDR1 is SGHDT and CDR2 is YYEEEE. The CDR3 runs to 15 residues. CDR3 bases: TGTGCCAGCAGCTTCCTTAGATTGAGCTCCTACGAGCAGTACTTC. This translates into CASSFLRLSSYEQYF.

The V and J genes are TRBV27 and TRBJ2-7; 8 bases map to TRBD2. The V segment lost 6 bases and the J segment 4 bases; nucleotides outside the gene matches: 8. This CDR3 contains 14 residues. The germline V gene has CDR1 MNHEY and CDR2 SMNVEV (reference sequence). The CDR3: CASSLSGGGYEQYF. CDR3 coding DNA: TGTGCCAGCAGCCTGAGCGGGGGAGGATACGAGCAGTACTTC.

CDR3 sequence: CSASGDSYEQYF. The CDR3 region has the DNA TGCAGCGCCTCCGGGGACAGCTACGAGCAGTACTTC. The chain carries TRBV29-1 and TRBJ2-5, with 7 nucleotides matching TRBD1. The J call is in doubt because the DNA end fits TRBJ2-7 better. The CDR3 length is 12 residues. From germline, CDR1 is SQVTM and CDR2 ANQGSEA.

The chain joins TRBV9 to TRBJ1-3; D ambiguous. V lost 0 bases and J lost 0, with 4 bases in between. The CDR3 sequence is 14 residues long. From germline, CDR1 is SGDLS and CDR2 YYNGEE. The CDR3 sequence is CASSVASSGNTIYF. In DNA, the CDR3 is TGTGCCAGCAGCGTAGCTTCCTCTGGAAACACCATATATTTT. The whole variable domain, filled in from reference TRBV9 and TRBJ1-3, reads DSGVTQTPKHLITATGQRVTLRCSPRSGDLSVYWYQQSLDQGLQFLIQYYNGEERAKGNILERFSAQQFPDLHSELNLSSLELGDSALYFCASSVASSGNTIYFGEGSWLTVV.

The J gene is TRBJ2-3, the V gene TRBV28; D gene ambiguous. CDR1 and CDR2 from the germline V gene are MDHEN and SYDVKM. V was shortened by 5 bases and J by 3 bases, with 6 bases between the two germline ends. The CDR3 spans 12 residues. The CDR3 here is CASSQRTDTQYF. The DNA for the CDR3 is TGTGCCAGCAGTCAGAGGACAGATACGCAGTATTTT. The full variable domain, in which reference TRBV28 and TRBJ2-3 provide the parts outside the CDR3, is DVKVTQSSRYLVKRTGEKVFLECVQDMDHENMFWYRQDPGLGLRLIYFSYDVKMKEKGDIPEGYSVSREKKERFSLILESASTNQTSMYLCASSQRTDTQYFGPGTRLTVL.

The CDR3 sequence is CASSRTGTANFQETQYF. The CDR3 coding sequence is TGCGCCAGCAGCCGGACCGGGACAGCAAACTTCCAAGAGACCCAGTACTTC. The V gene is TRBV4-1, the J gene TRBJ2-5; 7 bases are a match to TRBD1. From germline, CDR1 is MGHRA and CDR2 YSYEKL. Trimming cost V 4 bases and J 1 base; bases outside gene matches: 12. The CDR3 consists of 17 residues.

This clone has more than one count but fewer than ten. The V and J genes are TRBV5-1 and TRBJ2-1; TRBD1 aligns across 7 bases. V lost 2 bases to trimming and J lost 5 bases; unmatched junction nucleotides: 4. The germline CDR1 and CDR2 sequences are SGHRS and YFSETQ. This CDR3 contains 14 residues. CDR3: CASSFPQGNNEQFF. Here the CDR3 DNA reads TGCGCCAGCAGCTTTCCACAGGGGAACAATGAGCAGTTCTTC.

This clone showed up just once. DNA for the CDR3: TGTGCCAGCAGCCCGAAACAGGGCCCAGAGACCCAGTACTTC. It codes for CASSPKQGPETQYF. The chain couples TRBV7-2 to TRBJ2-5; tentatively, D is TRBD1 (6 bases). Trimming removed 5 bases at V and 4 bases at J, with 14 bases between. The CDR3 sequence is 14 residues long. The germline CDR1 and CDR2 sequences are SGHTA and FQGNSA.

The rearrangement joins TRBV18 to TRBJ1-2; no reliable D call. The CDR3 length is 14 residues. Germline-derived CDR1 and CDR2 are KGHSH and LQKENI. Trimming removed 4 bases at V and 4 bases at J, with 13 bases between. The CDR3 DNA reads as TGTGCCAGCTCACTTTCTACCGGGAGCTATGGCTACACCTTC. It codes for CASSLSTGSYGYTF.

This chain connects TRBV10-3 to TRBJ2-5, with D perhaps matching TRBD2 (6 bases). Per germline, CDR1 ENHRY and CDR2 SYGVKD. This CDR3 has 12 amino acids. Deletions cut 10 bases from V and 3 bases from J, with 12 bases between. The CDR3 is CASTPGEETQYF. The CDR3 region has the DNA TGTGCCAGCACCCCGGGAGAAGAGACCCAGTACTTC.

The gene calls are TRBV7-3 and TRBJ2-1; TRBD1 might be the D (6 bases). This CDR3 has 16 amino acids. Per the germline V gene, CDR1 is SGHTA and CDR2 is FQGTGA. Trimming removed 2 bases at V and 0 bases at J, with 11 bases between. In nucleotides, the CDR3 is TGTGCCAGCAGCTTAGCACAAGGGGGCTCCTACAATGAGCAGTTCTTC. Protein product: CASSLAQGGSYNEQFF.

The chain employs TRBV27 and TRBJ1-4; D perhaps matches TRBD1 (5 bases). V was pared by 0 bases and J by 8 bases, with 7 bases between. The CDR3 has 13 amino acids. Germline V gene data show CDR1 as MNHEY and CDR2 as SMNVEV (reference sequence). CDR3 nucleotides: TGTGCCAGCAGTTTATCCCGGGGGGAAAAACTGTTTTTT. This sequence encodes CASSLSRGEKLFF.

This clone was observed a handful of times. The rearrangement uses TRBV6-5 and TRBJ1-6, with unresolved D. CDR1 and CDR2 from the germline V gene are MNHEY and SVGAGI. The CDR3 sequence is 12 residues long. Trimming took off 2 bases at V and 14 bases at J, with 10 bases between the two ends. The CDR3: CASSYPGSSLHF. CDR3 DNA: TGTGCCAGCAGTTACCCGGGGTCGTCCCTCCACTTT.

The sample holds a few counts of this clone. The rearrangement uses TRBV7-2 and TRBJ1-1; D call uncertain. Germline loops: CDR1 SGHTA, CDR2 FQGNSA. The CDR3 extends over 14 amino acids. The V end was cut by 1 base, the J end by 10 bases, with 16 bases between. This chain's CDR3 is CASSLGVVQVRAFF. CDR3 coding DNA: TGTGCCAGCAGCTTAGGAGTCGTCCAAGTGAGAGCTTTCTTT.

The chain uses TRBV10-3 and TRBJ2-5; D gene uncertain. The CDR3 spans 13 residues. The ends were cut back, 0 bases at V and 5 bases at J, with 7 bases in the middle. The germline V gene has CDR1 ENHRY and CDR2 SYGVKD. CDR3 protein: CAISESSAETQYF. The CDR3 bases are TGTGCCATCAGTGAGTCGAGCGCTGAGACCCAGTACTTC.

The V and J genes are TRBV28 and TRBJ1-5; unclear D gene. Germline values: CDR1 MDHEN, CDR2 SYDVKM. The CDR3 runs 15 residues. With 4 bases removed from V and 3 bases from J, the gap between germline ends came to 13 bases. The chain's CDR3 is CASSSPSGINQPQHF. The CDR3 nucleotides read TGTGCCAGCAGTTCCCCGAGCGGTATCAATCAGCCCCAGCATTTT. Supplemented by reference TRBV28 and TRBJ1-5, the full variable domain reads DVKVTQSSRYLVKRTGEKVFLECVQDMDHENMFWYRQDPGLGLRLIYFSYDVKMKEKGDIPEGYSVSREKKERFSLILESASTNQTSMYLCASSSPSGINQPQHFGDGTRLSIL.